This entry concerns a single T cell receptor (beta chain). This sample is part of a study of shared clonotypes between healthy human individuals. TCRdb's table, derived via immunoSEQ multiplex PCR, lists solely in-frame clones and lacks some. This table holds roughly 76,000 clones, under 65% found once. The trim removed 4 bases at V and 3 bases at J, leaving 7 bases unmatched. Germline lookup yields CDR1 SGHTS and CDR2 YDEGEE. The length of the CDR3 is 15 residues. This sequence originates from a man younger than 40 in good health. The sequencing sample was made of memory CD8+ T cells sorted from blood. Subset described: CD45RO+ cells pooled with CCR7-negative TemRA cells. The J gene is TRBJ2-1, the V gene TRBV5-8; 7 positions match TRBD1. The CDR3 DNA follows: TGTGCCAGCAGCCTTCCCGGGACAGTCTACAATGAGCAGTTCTTC. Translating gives CASSLPGTVYNEQFF.